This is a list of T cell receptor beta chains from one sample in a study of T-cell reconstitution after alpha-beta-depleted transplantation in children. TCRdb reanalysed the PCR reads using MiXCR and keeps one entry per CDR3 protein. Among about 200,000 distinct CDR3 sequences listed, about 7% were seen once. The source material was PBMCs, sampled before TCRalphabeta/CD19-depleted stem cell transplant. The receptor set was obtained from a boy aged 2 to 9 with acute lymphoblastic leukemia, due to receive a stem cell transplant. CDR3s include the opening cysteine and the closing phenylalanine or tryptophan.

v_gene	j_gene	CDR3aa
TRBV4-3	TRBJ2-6	CASSQGADGANVLTF
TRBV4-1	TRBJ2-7	CASSQAWQGFYEQYF
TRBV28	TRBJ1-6	CASRSTGDSSPLHF
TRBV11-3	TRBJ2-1	CASSLGAGGGSYNEQFF
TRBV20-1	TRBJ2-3	CSATPTRGVADTQYF
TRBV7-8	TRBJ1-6	CASSLATGQGNSPLHF
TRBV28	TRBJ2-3	CASSTQGAGDTQYF
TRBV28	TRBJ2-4	CASSLRRGSKNIQYF
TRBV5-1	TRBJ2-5	CASSSSDTRRETQYF
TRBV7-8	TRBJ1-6	CASSERRSYNSPLHF
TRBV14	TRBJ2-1	CASSQVTRIFF
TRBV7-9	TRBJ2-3	CASSSPGQGNTQYF
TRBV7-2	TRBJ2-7	CASSAVSDSSYEQYF
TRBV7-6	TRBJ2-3	CASGRTSGGRADTQYF
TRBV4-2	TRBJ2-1	CASSQDRLAGAGEQFF
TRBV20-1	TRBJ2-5	CCATAGSGRVGETQYF
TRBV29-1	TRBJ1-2	CSVSGQGRGRGYTF
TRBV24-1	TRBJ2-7	CATPSGDEQYF
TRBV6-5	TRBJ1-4	CASIISLGGRVALFF
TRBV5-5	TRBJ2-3	CASSLLAGGRTDTQYF
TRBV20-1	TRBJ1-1	CSARVGGGTEAFF
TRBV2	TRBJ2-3	CASSRRLARPALPSTDTQYF
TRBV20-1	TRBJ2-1	CSASITSWGEQFF
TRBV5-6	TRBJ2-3	CASRPLGSTDTQYF
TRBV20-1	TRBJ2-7	CSARDPNSFYEQYF
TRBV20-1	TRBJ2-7	CSAREGQVGYEQYF
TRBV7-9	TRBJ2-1	CASSSRGTGPYNEQFF
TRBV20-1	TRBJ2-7	CSARDLGGSHSSYEQYF
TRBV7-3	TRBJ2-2	CASSPNSLVTGELFF
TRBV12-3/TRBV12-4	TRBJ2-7	CASSQQGKSIYEQYF
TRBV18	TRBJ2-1	CASSPAAGQGALNEQFF
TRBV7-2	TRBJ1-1	CASSLVRQSHTEAFF
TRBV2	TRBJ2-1	CAISLGGGITTISYNEQFF
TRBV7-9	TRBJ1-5	CASSQQGDSNQPQHF
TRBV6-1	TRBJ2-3	CASRPVSGGPTDTQYF
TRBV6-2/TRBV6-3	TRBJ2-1	CASSYSRRTDYNEQFF
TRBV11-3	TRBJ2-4	CASSLSGLAKNIQYF
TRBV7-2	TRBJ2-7	CASSLRRESSYEQYF
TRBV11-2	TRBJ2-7	CASSLNGAFEQYF
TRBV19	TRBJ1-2	CASSLEFGDYGYTF
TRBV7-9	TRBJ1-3	CASSQDRNTIYF
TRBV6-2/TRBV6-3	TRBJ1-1	CASTLRDRGTEAFF
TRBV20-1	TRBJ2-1	CSARGPGNEQFF
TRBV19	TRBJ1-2	CASSPAQGVNYGYTF
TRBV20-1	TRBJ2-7	CSAVNSGIDYEQYF
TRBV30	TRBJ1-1	CAWSVPGTGGKYTEAFF
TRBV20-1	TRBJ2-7	CSATRLAALHEQYF
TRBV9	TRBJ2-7	CASSEGQGSYEQYF
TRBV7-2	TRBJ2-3	CASSARQGGTTDTQYF
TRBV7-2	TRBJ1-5	CASSFSGASNQPQHF
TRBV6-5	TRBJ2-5	CASSYSGSGGWETQYF